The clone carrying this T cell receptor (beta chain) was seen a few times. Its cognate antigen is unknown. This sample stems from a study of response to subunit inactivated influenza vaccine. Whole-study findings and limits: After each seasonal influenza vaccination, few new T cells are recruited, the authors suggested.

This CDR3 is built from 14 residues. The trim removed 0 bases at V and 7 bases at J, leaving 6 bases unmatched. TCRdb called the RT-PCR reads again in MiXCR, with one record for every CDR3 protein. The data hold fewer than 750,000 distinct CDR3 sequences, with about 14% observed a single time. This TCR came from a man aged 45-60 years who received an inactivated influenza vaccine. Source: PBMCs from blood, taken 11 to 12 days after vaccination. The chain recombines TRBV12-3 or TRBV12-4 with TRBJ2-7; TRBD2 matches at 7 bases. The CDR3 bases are TGTGCCAGCAGTTTAGCGGGAGGGCCGGGAGAGCAGTACTTC. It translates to CASSLAGGPGEQYF.